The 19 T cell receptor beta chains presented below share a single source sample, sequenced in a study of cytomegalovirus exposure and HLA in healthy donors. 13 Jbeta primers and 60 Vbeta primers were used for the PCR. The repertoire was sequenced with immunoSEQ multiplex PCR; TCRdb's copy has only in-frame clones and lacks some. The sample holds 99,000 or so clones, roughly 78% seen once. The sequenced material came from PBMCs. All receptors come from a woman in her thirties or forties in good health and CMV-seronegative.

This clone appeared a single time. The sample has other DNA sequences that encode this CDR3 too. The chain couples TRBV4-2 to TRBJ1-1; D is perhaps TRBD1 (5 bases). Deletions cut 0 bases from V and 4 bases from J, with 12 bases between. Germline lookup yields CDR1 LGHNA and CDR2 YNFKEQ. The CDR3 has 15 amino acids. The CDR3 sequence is CASSQEAGAGTEAFF. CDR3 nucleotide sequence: TGTGCCAGCAGCCAAGAGGCTGGGGCTGGCACTGAAGCTTTCTTT.

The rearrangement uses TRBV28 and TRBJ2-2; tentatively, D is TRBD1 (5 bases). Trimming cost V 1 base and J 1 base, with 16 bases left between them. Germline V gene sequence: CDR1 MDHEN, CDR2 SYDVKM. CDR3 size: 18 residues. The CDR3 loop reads CASSLSGWRKRNTGELFF. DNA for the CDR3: TGTGCCAGCAGTTTATCAGGGTGGAGAAAGCGGAACACCGGGGAGCTGTTTTTT.

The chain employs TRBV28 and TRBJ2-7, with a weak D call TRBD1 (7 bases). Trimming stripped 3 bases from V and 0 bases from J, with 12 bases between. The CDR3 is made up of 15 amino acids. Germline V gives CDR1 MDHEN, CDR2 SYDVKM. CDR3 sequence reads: CASSFPQGGSYEQYF. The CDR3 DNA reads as TGTGCCAGCAGTTTTCCGCAGGGGGGCTCCTACGAGCAGTACTTC.

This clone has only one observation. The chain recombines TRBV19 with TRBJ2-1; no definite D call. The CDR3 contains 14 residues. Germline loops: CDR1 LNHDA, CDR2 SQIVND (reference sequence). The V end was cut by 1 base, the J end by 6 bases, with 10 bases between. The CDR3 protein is CASSIVAAFNEQFF. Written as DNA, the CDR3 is TGTGCCAGTAGTATAGTGGCCGCTTTCAATGAGCAGTTCTTC.

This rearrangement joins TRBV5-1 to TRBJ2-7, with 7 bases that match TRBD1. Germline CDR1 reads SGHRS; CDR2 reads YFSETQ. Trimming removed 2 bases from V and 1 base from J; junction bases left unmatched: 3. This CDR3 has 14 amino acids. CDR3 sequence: CASSFGDSSYEQYF. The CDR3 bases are TGCGCCAGCAGCTTCGGGGACAGTTCCTACGAGCAGTACTTC.

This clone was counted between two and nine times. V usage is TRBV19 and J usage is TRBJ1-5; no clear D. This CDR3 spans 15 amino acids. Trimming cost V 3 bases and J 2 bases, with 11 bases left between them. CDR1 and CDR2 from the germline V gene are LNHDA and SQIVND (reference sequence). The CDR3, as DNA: TGTGCCAGTAGTATTAGCAGTATTGGCAATCAGCCCCAGCATTTT. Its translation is CASSISSIGNQPQHF.

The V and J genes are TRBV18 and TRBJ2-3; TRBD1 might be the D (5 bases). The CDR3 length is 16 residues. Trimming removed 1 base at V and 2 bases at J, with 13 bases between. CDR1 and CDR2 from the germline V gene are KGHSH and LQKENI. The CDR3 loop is CASSPRPKGYTDTQYF. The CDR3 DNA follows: TGTGCCAGCTCACCACGGCCCAAGGGGTACACAGATACGCAGTATTTT.

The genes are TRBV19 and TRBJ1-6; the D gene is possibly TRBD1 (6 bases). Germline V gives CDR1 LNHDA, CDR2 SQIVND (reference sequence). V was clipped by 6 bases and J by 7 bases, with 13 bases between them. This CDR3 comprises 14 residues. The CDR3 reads CASSSTGNNSPLHF. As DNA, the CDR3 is TGTGCCAGTAGCAGTACAGGGAACAATTCACCCCTCCACTTT.

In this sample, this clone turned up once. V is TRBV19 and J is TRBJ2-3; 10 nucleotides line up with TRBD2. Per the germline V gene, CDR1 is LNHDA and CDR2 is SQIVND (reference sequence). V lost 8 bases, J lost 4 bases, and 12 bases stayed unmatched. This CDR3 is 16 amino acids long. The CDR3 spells CASSPLGLAGADTQYF. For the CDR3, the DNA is TGTGCCAGTTCCCCTCTCGGGCTAGCGGGAGCAGATACGCAGTATTTT.

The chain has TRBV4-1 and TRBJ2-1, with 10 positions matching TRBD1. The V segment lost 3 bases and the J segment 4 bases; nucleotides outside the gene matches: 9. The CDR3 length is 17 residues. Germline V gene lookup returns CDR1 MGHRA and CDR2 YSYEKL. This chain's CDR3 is CASSQGQGTRGYNEQFF. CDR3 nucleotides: TGCGCCAGCAGCCAGGGACAGGGGACTAGGGGATACAATGAGCAGTTCTTC.

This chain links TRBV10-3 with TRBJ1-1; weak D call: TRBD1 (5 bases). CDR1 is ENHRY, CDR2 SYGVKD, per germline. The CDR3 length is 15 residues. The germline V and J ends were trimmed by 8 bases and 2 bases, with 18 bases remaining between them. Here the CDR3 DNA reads TGTGCCATCTTTAATCCTTACGGGGGAAACACTGAAGCTTTCTTT. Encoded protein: CAIFNPYGGNTEAFF.

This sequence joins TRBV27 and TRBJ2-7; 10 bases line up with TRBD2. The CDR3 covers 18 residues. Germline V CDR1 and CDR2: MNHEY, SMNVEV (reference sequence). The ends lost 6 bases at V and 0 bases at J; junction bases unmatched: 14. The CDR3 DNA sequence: TGTGCCAGCAGCTTTAGATTAAAAGCGGGAGGGACCTCCTACGAGCAGTACTTC. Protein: CASSFRLKAGGTSYEQYF.

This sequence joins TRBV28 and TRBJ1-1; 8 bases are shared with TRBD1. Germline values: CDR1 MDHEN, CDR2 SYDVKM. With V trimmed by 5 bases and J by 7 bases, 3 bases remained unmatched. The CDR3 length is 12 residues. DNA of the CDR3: TGTGCCAGCAGTCTACAGGGGGGTGAAGCTTTCTTT. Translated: CASSLQGGEAFF.

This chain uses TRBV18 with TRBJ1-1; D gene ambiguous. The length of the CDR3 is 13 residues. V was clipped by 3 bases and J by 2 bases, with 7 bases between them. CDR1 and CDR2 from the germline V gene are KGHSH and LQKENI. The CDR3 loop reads CASSPRTNTEAFF. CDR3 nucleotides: TGTGCCAGCTCACCCCGGACTAACACTGAAGCTTTCTTT.

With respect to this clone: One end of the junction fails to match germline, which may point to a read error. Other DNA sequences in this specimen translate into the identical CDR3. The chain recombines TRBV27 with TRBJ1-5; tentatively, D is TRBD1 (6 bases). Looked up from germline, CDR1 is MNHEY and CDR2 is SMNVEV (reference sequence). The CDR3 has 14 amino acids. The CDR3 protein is CASRLTGNRQPQHF. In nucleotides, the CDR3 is TGTGCTAGCAGGCTAACAGGGAACAGGCAGCCCCAGCATTTT.

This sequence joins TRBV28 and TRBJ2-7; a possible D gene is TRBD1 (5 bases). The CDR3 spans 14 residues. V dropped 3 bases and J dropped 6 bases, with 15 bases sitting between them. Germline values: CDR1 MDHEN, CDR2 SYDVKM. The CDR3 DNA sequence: TGTGCCAGCAGTTTTAGGGGCAGAAGGGGCGAGCAGTACTTC. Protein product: CASSFRGRRGEQYF.

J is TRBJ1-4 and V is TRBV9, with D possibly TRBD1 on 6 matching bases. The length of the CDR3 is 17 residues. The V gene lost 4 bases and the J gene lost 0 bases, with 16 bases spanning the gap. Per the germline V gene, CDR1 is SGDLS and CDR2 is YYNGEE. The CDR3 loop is CASSSRTVLATNEKLFF. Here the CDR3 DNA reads TGTGCCAGCAGCTCGCGGACAGTGCTGGCAACTAATGAAAAACTGTTTTTT.

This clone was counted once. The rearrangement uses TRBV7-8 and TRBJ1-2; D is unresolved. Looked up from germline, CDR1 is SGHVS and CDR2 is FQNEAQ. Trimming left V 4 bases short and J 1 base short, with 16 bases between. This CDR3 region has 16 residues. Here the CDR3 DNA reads TGTGCCAGCAGCTCCTATGAGCTTTCAAATAACTATGGCTACACCTTC. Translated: CASSSYELSNNYGYTF.

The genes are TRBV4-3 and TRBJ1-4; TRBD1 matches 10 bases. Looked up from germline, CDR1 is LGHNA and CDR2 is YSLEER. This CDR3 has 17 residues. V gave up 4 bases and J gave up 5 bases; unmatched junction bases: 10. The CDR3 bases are TGCGCCAGCAGCCGAAAGACAGGGGGCGTATGGAATGAAAAACTGTTTTTT. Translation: CASSRKTGGVWNEKLFF.